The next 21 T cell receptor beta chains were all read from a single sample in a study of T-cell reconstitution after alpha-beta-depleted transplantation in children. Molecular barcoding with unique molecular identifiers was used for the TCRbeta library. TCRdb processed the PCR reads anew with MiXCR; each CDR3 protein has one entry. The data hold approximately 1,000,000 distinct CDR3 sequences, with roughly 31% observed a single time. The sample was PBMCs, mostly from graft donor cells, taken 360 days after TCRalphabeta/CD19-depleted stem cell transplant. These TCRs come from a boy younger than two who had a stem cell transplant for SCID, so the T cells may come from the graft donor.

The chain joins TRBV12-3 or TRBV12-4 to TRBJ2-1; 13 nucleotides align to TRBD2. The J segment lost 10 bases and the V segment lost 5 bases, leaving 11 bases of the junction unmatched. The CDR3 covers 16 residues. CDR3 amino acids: CASSRPGTSGDREQFF. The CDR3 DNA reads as TGTGCCAGCAGTCGACCTGGGACTAGCGGGGATCGGGAGCAGTTCTTC.

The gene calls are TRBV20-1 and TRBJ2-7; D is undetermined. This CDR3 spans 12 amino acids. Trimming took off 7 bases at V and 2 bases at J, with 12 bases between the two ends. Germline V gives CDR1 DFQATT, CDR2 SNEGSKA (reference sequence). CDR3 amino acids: CSGRKITYEQYF. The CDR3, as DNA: TGCAGTGGCAGGAAGATAACCTACGAGCAGTACTTC.

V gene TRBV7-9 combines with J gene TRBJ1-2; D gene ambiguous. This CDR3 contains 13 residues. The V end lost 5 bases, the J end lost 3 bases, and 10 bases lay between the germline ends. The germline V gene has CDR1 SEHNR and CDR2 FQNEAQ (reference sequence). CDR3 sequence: CASSAVVDYGYTF. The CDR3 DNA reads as TGTGCCAGCAGCGCAGTTGTCGACTATGGCTACACCTTC.

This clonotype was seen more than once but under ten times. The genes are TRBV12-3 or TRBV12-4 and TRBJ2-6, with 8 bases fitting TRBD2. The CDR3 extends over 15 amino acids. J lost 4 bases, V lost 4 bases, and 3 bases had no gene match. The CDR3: CASSSGGEGANVLTF. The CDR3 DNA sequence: TGTGCCAGCAGTTCCGGGGGGGAGGGGGCCAACGTCCTGACTTTC.

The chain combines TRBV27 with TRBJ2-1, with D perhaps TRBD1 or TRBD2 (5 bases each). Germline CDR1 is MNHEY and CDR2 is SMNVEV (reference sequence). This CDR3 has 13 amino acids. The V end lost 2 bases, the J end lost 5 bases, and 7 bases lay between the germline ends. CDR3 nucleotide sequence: TGTGCCAGCAGTTTAGGGGACCACAATGAGCAGTTCTTC. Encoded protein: CASSLGDHNEQFF.

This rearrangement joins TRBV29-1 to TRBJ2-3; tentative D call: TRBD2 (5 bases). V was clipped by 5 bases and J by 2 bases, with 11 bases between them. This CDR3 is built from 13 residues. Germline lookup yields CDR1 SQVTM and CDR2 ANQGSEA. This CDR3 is CSVLAGYTDTQYF. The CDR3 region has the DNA TGCAGCGTTCTGGCGGGTTACACAGATACGCAGTATTTT.

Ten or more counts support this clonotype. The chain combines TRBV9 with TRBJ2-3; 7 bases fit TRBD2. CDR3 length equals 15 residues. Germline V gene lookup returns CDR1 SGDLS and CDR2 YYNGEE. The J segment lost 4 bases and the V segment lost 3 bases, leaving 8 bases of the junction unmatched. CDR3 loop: CASSAVGGVADTQYF. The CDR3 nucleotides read TGTGCCAGCAGCGCCGTTGGGGGGGTAGCAGATACGCAGTATTTT.

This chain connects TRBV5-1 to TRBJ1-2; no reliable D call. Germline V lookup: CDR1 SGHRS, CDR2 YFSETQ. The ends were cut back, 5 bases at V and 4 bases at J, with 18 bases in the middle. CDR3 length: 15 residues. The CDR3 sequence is CASRSRTTGVYGYTF. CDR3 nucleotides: TGCGCCAGCAGGAGCAGGACGACCGGGGTCTATGGCTACACCTTC. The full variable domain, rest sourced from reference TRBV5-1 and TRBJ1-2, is KAGVTQTPRYLIKTRGQQVTLSCSPISGHRSVSWYQQTPGQGLQFLFEYFSETQRNKGNFPGRFSGRQFSNSRSEMNVSTLELGDSALYLCASRSRTTGVYGYTFGSGTRLTVV.

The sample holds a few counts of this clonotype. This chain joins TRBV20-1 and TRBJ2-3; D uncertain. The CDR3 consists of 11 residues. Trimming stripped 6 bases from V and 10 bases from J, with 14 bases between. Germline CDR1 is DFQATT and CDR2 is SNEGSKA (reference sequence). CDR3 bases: TGCAGTGCCCCGTCCGCAAACGCGCAGTATTTT. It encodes CSAPSANAQYF.

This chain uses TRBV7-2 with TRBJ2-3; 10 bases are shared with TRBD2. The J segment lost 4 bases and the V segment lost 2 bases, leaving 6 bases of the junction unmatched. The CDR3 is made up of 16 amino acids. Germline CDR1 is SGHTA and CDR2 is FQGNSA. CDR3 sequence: CASSLSSGGAPDTQYF. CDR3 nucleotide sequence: TGTGCCAGCAGCTTAAGCAGCGGGGGGGCCCCAGATACGCAGTATTTT.

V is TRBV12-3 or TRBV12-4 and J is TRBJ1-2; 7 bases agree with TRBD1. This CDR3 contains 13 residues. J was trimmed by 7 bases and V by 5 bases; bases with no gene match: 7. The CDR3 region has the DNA TGTGCCAGCAGTCGACGCAGGACAGGTGGCTACACCTTC. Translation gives CASSRRRTGGYTF.

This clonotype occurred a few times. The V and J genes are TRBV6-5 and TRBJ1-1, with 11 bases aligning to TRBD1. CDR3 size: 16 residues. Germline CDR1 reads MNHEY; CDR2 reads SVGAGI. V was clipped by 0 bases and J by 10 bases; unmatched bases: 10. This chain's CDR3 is CASSYSRGTGGVGAFF. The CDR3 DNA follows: TGTGCCAGCAGTTACTCGCGGGGGACAGGGGGGGTTGGAGCTTTCTTT.

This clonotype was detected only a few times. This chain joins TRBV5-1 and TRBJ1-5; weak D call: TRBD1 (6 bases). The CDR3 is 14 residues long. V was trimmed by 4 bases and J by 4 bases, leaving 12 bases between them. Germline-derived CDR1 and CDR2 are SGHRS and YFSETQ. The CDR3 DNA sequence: TGCGCCAGCAGCCCGGACAGCCCGAATCAGCCCCAGCATTTT. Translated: CASSPDSPNQPQHF.

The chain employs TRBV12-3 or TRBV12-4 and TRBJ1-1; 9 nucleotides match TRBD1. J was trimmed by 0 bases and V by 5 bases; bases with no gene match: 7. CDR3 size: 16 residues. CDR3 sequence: CASSPWTGEMNTEAFF. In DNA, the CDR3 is TGTGCCAGCAGTCCCTGGACAGGGGAAATGAACACTGAAGCTTTCTTT.

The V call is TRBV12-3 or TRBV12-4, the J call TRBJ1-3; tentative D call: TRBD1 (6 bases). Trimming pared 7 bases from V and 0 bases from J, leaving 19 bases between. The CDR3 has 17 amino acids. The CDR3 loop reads CASIFFIRDNSGNTIYF. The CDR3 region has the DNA TGTGCCAGCATTTTCTTCATCCGGGACAACTCTGGAAACACCATATATTTT.

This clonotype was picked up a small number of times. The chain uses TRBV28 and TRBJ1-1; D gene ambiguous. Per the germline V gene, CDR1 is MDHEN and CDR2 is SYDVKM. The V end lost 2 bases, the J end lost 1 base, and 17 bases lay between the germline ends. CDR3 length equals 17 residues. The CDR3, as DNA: TGTGCCAGCAGTTTACACCGGGCTATCGCCTCGAACACTGAAGCTTTCTTT. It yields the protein CASSLHRAIASNTEAFF.

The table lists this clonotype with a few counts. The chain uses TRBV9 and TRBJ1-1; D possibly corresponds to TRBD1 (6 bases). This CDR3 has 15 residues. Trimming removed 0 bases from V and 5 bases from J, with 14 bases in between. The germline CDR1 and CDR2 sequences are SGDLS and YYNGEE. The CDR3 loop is CASSVEGGGRTEAFF. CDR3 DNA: TGTGCCAGCAGCGTAGAGGGAGGGGGGAGGACTGAAGCTTTCTTT.

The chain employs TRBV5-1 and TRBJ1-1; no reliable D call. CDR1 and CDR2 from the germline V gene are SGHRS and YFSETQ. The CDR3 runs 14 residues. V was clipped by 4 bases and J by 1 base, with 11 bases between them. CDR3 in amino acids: CASSLQDGNTEAFF. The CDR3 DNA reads TGCGCCAGCAGCCTTCAAGATGGGAACACTGAAGCTTTCTTT.

CDR3: CASSKRGAGTQYF. The CDR3 coding sequence is TGTGCCAGCAGCAAAAGGGGGGCAGGGACCCAGTACTTC. This chain joins TRBV28 and TRBJ2-5; the D gene could be TRBD1 or TRBD2 (6 bases each). CDR3 size: 13 residues. In germline, CDR1 is MDHEN, CDR2 SYDVKM. The V end was cut by 6 bases, the J end by 7 bases, with 15 bases between.

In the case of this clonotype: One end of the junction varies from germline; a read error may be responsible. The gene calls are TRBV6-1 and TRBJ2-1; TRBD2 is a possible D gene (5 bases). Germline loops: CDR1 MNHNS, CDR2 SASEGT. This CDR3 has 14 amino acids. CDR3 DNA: TGTGCCAGCAGGGAAGGAGGTAGGATCCCTAGGGTGTTCTTC. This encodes CASREGGRIPRVFF.

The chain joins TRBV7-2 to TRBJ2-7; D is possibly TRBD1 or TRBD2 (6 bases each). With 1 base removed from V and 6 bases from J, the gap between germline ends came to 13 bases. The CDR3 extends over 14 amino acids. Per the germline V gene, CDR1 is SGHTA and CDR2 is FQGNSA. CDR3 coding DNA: TGTGCCAGCAGCTTAGGGGGGGCAGTAAGCGAGCAGTACTTC. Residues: CASSLGGAVSEQYF.